This TCR beta chain was sequenced in a study of T cells in Graves' hyperthyroidism and ophthalmopathy. The CDR3 loop spans 13 amino acids. V was pared by 4 bases and J by 5 bases, with 10 bases between. Looked up from germline, CDR1 is SGHTS and CDR2 is YDEGEE. Graves' hyperthyroidism was deemed stable absent ophthalmopathy progression within 18 months. Fresh peripheral blood, under 13 ml, yielded the PBMCs. Broader study findings: Blood held most thyroid clonotypes expanded above 0.001 frequency.

The CDR3 regions of TCR beta were amplified from RNA transcripts. When the TCR CDR3 underwent first-round RT-PCR, the HTBI primer set was used. TCRdb redid the calling of the multiplex PCR reads with MiXCR, one entry per CDR3 protein. The sample lists about 200,000 distinct CDR3 sequences; about 17% were seen once. This clonotype was recorded many times. Its antigen is still unknown. This TCR came from a woman aged 45-65 years with Graves' hyperthyroidism. This chain links TRBV5-8 with TRBJ2-1; maybe TRBD2 (5 bases). The sample comprised blood. CDR3 in DNA: TGTGCCAGCAGCCTATCTAGCAACAATGAGCAGTTCTTC. Translation gives CASSLSSNNEQFF.